These 29 T cell receptor beta chains originate from one sample sequenced in a study of blood T cell repertoires in COVID-19. Here immunoSEQ multiplex PCR was the method, and the copy in TCRdb shows in-frame clones only, minus some. The sample includes about 120,000 clones, about 87% seen only once; the top ten take almost 30%. Sequenced input: peripheral blood. The receptors originated from an older woman with acute or convalescent COVID-19.

This chain connects TRBV30 to TRBJ2-7, with 9 bases lining up with TRBD2. The CDR3 totals 13 residues. Looked up from germline, CDR1 is GTSNPN and CDR2 is SVGIG (reference sequence). V shed 0 bases and J 10 bases; nucleotides not matched to a gene: 7. The CDR3 loop is CAWSVPSAGGQYF. The CDR3 DNA reads as TGTGCCTGGAGTGTACCCTCAGCGGGGGGACAGTACTTC.

The chain combines TRBV7-9 with TRBJ2-2, with D perhaps TRBD1 (5 bases). This CDR3 is 13 amino acids long. The V end was cut by 1 base, the J end by 7 bases, with 7 bases between. Germline CDR1 is SEHNR and CDR2 is FQNEAQ (reference sequence). The CDR3 sequence is CASSLDQGGELFF. CDR3 DNA sequence: TGTGCCAGCAGCTTAGACCAGGGCGGGGAGCTGTTTTTT.

This CDR3 is CASSLAGQYTDTQYF. CDR3 sequence (DNA): TGTGCCAGCAGCCTAGCGGGGCAGTACACAGATACGCAGTATTTT. This chain connects TRBV21-1 to TRBJ2-3; the table's D call TRBD2 went unverified against the DNA. TRBV21-1 is tagged as a pseudogene. The CDR3 contains 15 residues.

The CDR3 DNA follows: TGTGCCACCAGTGATTGGGAGAATACGCAGTATTTT. Its protein is CATSDWENTQYF. The chain links TRBV24-1 to TRBJ2-3; maybe TRBD2 (5 bases). V was trimmed by 2 bases and J by 7 bases, leaving 6 bases between them. This CDR3 is built from 12 residues. Germline assignment: CDR1 KGHDR and CDR2 SFDVKD.

This chain connects TRBV19 to TRBJ1-5; 7 bases match TRBD1. CDR1 and CDR2 from the germline V gene are LNHDA and SQIVND (reference sequence). Trimming removed 9 bases from V and 0 bases from J; junction bases left unmatched: 8. This CDR3 has 15 residues. In DNA, the CDR3 is TGTGCCAGCCTACGGGACAGCAATAGCAATCAGCCCCAGCATTTT. Protein: CASLRDSNSNQPQHF.

Here the CDR3 DNA reads TGTGCCAGCAGCCCGGTCGGGGACTCTGGAAACACCATATATTTT. Encoded protein: CASSPVGDSGNTIYF. V is TRBV3-1 (or the pseudogene TRBV3-2) and J is TRBJ1-3; D remains ambiguous. The CDR3 is 15 amino acids. The germline CDR1 and CDR2 sequences are LGHDT and YNNKEL (reference sequence). V lost 4 bases and J lost 0, with 10 bases in between.

V gene TRBV27 combines with J gene TRBJ1-2, with TRBD1 matching 8 bases. The CDR3 length is 17 residues. Germline CDR1 MNHEY, CDR2 SMNVEV (reference sequence). The trim removed 2 bases at V and 2 bases at J, leaving 10 bases unmatched. CDR3 loop: CASSLDRGPIVNYGYTF. DNA of the CDR3: TGTGCCAGCAGTTTAGACAGGGGTCCGATCGTCAACTATGGCTACACCTTC.

This chain uses TRBV28 with TRBJ2-6; 7 bases are a match to TRBD1. Germline V gene data show CDR1 as MDHEN and CDR2 as SYDVKM. V shed 4 bases, J shed 2 bases, and the junction held 2 bases outside the gene matches. The CDR3 is made up of 15 amino acids. The CDR3 loop reads CASSSTGAGANVLTF. CDR3 sequence (DNA): TGTGCCAGCAGTTCCACAGGGGCTGGGGCCAACGTCCTGACTTTC.

This sequence joins TRBV5-5 and TRBJ2-6, with a possible D match to TRBD2 (6 bases). The length of the CDR3 is 20 residues. V lost 7 bases, J lost 0 bases, and 26 bases lay in between. The germline CDR1 and CDR2 sequences are SGHKS and YYEKEE (reference sequence). This chain's CDR3 is CASATLEIGDWVSGANVLTF. The DNA for the CDR3 is TGTGCCAGCGCAACCCTGGAGATAGGGGACTGGGTCTCTGGGGCCAACGTCCTGACTTTC.

The chain has TRBV20-1 and TRBJ1-5, with 8 positions matching TRBD1. The germline V gene encodes CDR1 DFQATT and CDR2 SNEGSKA (reference sequence). V was clipped by 4 bases and J by 7 bases; unmatched bases: 0. The CDR3 has 11 amino acids. The CDR3 spells CSATGGQPQHF. In DNA, the CDR3 is TGCAGTGCTACAGGGGGCCAGCCCCAGCATTTT.

A single count supports this clone. The chain combines TRBV27 with TRBJ1-2, with TRBD1 as a possible D gene (6 bases). V was cut by 2 bases and J by 0 bases, with 34 bases left in between. This CDR3 is 23 amino acids long. From germline, CDR1 is MNHEY and CDR2 SMNVEV (reference sequence). The CDR3 DNA sequence: TGTGCCAGCAGTTTAGTTTCCGGACTCCGGCAGGGGACACACAATGGAGCTAACTATGGCTACACCTTC. Its translation is CASSLVSGLRQGTHNGANYGYTF.

This clone has just one count. The chain has TRBV2 and TRBJ1-5; no clear D gene. This CDR3 is built from 13 residues. Trimming removed 3 bases at V and 5 bases at J, with 8 bases between. Germline CDR1 reads SNHLY; CDR2 reads FYNNEI. The CDR3 nucleotides read TGTGCCAGCAGTGACCTTGTCTATCAGCCCCAGCATTTT. Amino acids: CASSDLVYQPQHF.

This sequence joins TRBV4-1 and TRBJ2-2; the D gene is possibly TRBD1 (6 bases). This CDR3 spans 15 amino acids. The germline V gene encodes CDR1 MGHRA and CDR2 YSYEKL. Deletions cut 3 bases from V and 0 bases from J, with 8 bases between. CDR3 in amino acids: CASSQGQPNTGELFF. The CDR3 coding sequence is TGCGCCAGCAGCCAGGGACAACCGAACACCGGGGAGCTGTTTTTT.

This clone was counted once. This chain links TRBV7-3 with TRBJ1-1, with D possibly TRBD1 on 5 matching bases. Germline CDR1 is SGHTA and CDR2 is FQGTGA. The CDR3 covers 15 residues. V was clipped by 1 base and J by 1 base, with 10 bases between them. CDR3 in amino acids: CASSLRQGRNTEAFF. Written as DNA, the CDR3 is TGTGCCAGCAGCTTAAGGCAGGGAAGGAACACTGAAGCTTTCTTT.

The chain links TRBV7-2 to TRBJ2-1; D gene ambiguous. The CDR3 spans 16 residues. With 1 base removed from V and 4 bases from J, the gap between germline ends came to 14 bases. Germline-derived CDR1 and CDR2 are SGHTA and FQGNSA. For the CDR3, the DNA is TGTGCCAGCAGCTTAGTCCGGTTGCAGGTATACAATGAGCAGTTCTTC. This sequence encodes CASSLVRLQVYNEQFF.

The chain is built from TRBV30 and TRBJ2-3; 10 bases align to TRBD2. Germline V CDR1 and CDR2: GTSNPN, SVGIG (reference sequence). CDR3 size: 18 residues. V lost 8 bases, J lost 2 bases, and 19 bases stayed unmatched. The CDR3 nucleotides read TGTGCCCTGGAACTAGCGGGGATACCCACTCCCGACACAGATACGCAGTATTTT. This translates into CALELAGIPTPDTDTQYF.

This clone appeared once. This sequence joins TRBV3-1 (or the pseudogene TRBV3-2) and TRBJ2-7, with a tentative D call TRBD1 (6 bases). Trimming took 4 bases from V and 7 from J, leaving 17 bases between them. The germline gives CDR1 LGHDT, CDR2 YNNKEL (reference sequence). The CDR3 is 14 residues long. The CDR3 region has the DNA TGTGCCAGCAGCCCAACAGGGAATTCCTTAGAGCAGTACTTC. This encodes CASSPTGNSLEQYF.

CDR3 sequence reads: CASRQQGGGDEQFF. The CDR3, as DNA: TGTGCCAGCAGACAACAGGGGGGCGGAGATGAGCAGTTCTTC. This sequence joins TRBV7-3 and TRBJ2-1; the match to TRBD1 covers 8 bases. The germline CDR1 and CDR2 sequences are SGHTA and FQGTGA. Losses at the gene ends were 6 bases for V and 8 bases for J; bases not matched to a gene: 9. CDR3 size: 14 residues. The whole variable domain, filled in from reference TRBV7-3 and TRBJ2-1, reads GAGVSQTPSNKVTEKGKYVELRCDPISGHTALYWYRQSLGQGPEFLIYFQGTGAADDSGLPNDRFFAVRPEGSVSTLKIQRTERGDSAVYLCASRQQGGGDEQFFGPGTRLTVL.

CDR3 DNA: TGTGCCAGCCGGAGACAGGGGGGTGAAAAACTGTTTTTT. Translating gives CASRRQGGEKLFF. This chain connects TRBV25-1 to TRBJ1-4; 9 nucleotides align to TRBD1. Unmatched junction bases numbered 5, after V lost 8 bases and J lost 7 bases. The germline CDR1 and CDR2 sequences are MGHDK and SYGVNS. The length of the CDR3 is 13 residues.

The gene calls are TRBV5-4 and TRBJ1-4, with 11 bases matching TRBD1. J gave up 5 bases and V 2 bases, and 11 bases lay outside the gene matches. Germline CDR1 reads SGHNT; CDR2 reads YYREEE (reference sequence). The CDR3 covers 18 residues. The CDR3 loop reads CASSFGAGTGGRNEKLFF. DNA for the CDR3: TGTGCCAGCAGCTTCGGTGCCGGGACAGGGGGTCGAAATGAAAAACTGTTTTTT.

The J gene is TRBJ2-3, the V gene TRBV9; TRBD2 matches 10 bases. There are 15 residues in the CDR3. V lost 3 bases to trimming and J lost 9 bases; unmatched junction nucleotides: 10. The germline gives CDR1 SGDLS, CDR2 YYNGEE. The CDR3 region has the DNA TGTGCCAGCAGCGCTAGCGGGGGCCCCGACTGGACGCAGTATTTT. Translated: CASSASGGPDWTQYF.

This clone has just one count. The V and J genes are TRBV5-6 and TRBJ1-2; weak D call: TRBD1 (5 bases). The germline gives CDR1 SGHDT, CDR2 YYEEEE. V lost 7 bases and J lost 4, with 17 bases in between. The CDR3 is made up of 14 amino acids. The CDR3 is CASGRGGGGYGYTF. In nucleotides, the CDR3 is TGTGCCAGCGGACGGGGGGGAGGCGGCTATGGCTACACCTTC.

V and J are TRBV28 and TRBJ2-7; D may be TRBD1 (7 bases). The CDR3 covers 15 residues. Trimming left V 5 bases short and J 3 bases short, with 17 bases between. The germline V gene encodes CDR1 MDHEN and CDR2 SYDVKM. CDR3 sequence reads: CASSPGGTSIYEQYF. The CDR3 nucleotides are TGTGCCAGCAGTCCAGGGGGGACATCTATCTACGAGCAGTACTTC.

The rearrangement uses TRBV6-1 and TRBJ1-5; weak D call: TRBD1 (6 bases). Trimming cost V 4 bases and J 2 bases, with 18 bases left between them. Germline V gene data show CDR1 as MNHNS and CDR2 as SASEGT. The CDR3 has 17 amino acids. In DNA, the CDR3 is TGTGCCAGCAGTGTGGGGGCCAGGGGTTTGGGCAATCAGCCCCAGCATTTT. Amino acids: CASSVGARGLGNQPQHF.

The chain has TRBV18 and TRBJ1-5, with D perhaps matching TRBD1 (6 bases). The V end was cut by 6 bases, the J end by 4 bases, with 16 bases between. This CDR3 contains 15 residues. Germline V lookup: CDR1 KGHSH, CDR2 LQKENI. The CDR3 bases are TGTGCCAGCTCTTCTGACCAGGGGAGTAATCAGCCCCAGCATTTT. Encoded protein: CASSSDQGSNQPQHF.

The V gene is TRBV19, the J gene TRBJ1-3; possibly TRBD1 for D (5 bases). V was shortened by 10 bases and J by 5 bases, with 12 bases between the two germline ends. The CDR3 runs to 12 residues. Germline V gene sequence: CDR1 LNHDA, CDR2 SQIVND (reference sequence). CDR3 in amino acids: CATEGVRNTIYF. CDR3 in DNA: TGTGCCACCGAAGGGGTGAGAAACACCATATATTTT.

This rearrangement joins TRBV27 to TRBJ1-6, with D maybe TRBD1 (5 bases). Germline lookup yields CDR1 MNHEY and CDR2 SMNVEV (reference sequence). CDR3 length: 14 amino acids. Trimming stripped 3 bases from V and 11 bases from J, with 14 bases between. The CDR3 sequence is CASSFLGDRPPLHF. The CDR3 bases are TGTGCCAGCAGTTTTCTAGGGGATAGGCCACCCCTCCACTTT.

CDR3 DNA: TGTGCCAGCAGCCTGGGACTAGCGGACTACGAGCAGTACTTC. Encoded protein: CASSLGLADYEQYF. The chain joins TRBV5-6 to TRBJ2-7, with TRBD2 identical over 11 bases. After removal of 4 bases from V and 3 bases from J, the junction contained 3 bases not matched to a gene. The germline V gene encodes CDR1 SGHDT and CDR2 YYEEEE. The CDR3 covers 14 residues.

The V gene is TRBV11-2, the J gene TRBJ2-1, with D perhaps matching TRBD1 (5 bases). Looked up from germline, CDR1 is SGHAT and CDR2 is FQNNGV. The CDR3 consists of 16 residues. V was pared by 2 bases and J by 5 bases, with 16 bases between. CDR3 loop: CASSLSGPTGHNEQFF. CDR3 DNA: TGTGCCAGCAGCTTATCCGGGCCTACAGGTCACAATGAGCAGTTCTTC.